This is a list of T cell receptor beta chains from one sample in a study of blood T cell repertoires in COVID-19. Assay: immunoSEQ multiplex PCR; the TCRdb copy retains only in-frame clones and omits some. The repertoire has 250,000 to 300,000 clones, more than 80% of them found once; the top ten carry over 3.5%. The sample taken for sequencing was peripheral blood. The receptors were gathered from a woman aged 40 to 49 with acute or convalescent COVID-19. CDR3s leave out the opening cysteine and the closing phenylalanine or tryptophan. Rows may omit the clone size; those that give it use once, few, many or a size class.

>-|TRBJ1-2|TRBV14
ASSQVRGVRGYT
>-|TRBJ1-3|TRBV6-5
ASSYQRGAGNTIY
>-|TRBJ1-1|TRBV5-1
ASRRGTNTEAF
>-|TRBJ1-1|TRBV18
ASSPPGQPLNTEAF
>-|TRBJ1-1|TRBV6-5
ASSYSKTFNTEAF
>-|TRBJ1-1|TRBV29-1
SVEWQGNTEAF
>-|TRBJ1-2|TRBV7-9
ASSSLGQSNPYGYT
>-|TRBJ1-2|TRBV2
ASSATGDSHGYT
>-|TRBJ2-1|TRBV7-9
ASSLVAGGHEQF
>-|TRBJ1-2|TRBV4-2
ASSQEWVGVRGYT
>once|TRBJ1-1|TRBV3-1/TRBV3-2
ASSQPRNTEAF
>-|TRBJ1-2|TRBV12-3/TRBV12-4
ASSQGQFYGYT
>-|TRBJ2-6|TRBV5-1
ASSFQGRLVGANVLT
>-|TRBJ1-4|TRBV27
ASSFRRNEKLF
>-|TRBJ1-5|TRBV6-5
ASSSITGGGNQPQH
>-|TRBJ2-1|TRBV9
ASSVRVKAGGLNEQF
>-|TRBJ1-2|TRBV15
ATSRGANYGYT
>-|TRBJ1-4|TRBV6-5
ASSRTGSGEKLF